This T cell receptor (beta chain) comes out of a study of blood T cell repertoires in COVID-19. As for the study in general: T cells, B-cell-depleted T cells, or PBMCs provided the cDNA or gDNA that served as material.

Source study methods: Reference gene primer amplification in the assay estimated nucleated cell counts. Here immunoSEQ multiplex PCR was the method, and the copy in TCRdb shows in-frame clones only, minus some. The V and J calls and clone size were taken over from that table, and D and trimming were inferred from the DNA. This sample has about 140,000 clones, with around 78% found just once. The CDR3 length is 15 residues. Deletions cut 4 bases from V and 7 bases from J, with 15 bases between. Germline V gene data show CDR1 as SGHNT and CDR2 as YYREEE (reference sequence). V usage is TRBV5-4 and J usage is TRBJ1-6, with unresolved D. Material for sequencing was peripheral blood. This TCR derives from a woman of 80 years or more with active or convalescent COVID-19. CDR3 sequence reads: CASSRGTFGNSPLHF. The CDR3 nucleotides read TGTGCCAGCAGCCGGGGAACCTTCGGGAATTCACCCCTCCACTTT.